A selection of T cell receptor beta chains follows, all from one sample in a study of CD8+ T cells in alopecia areata. Assay used: immunoSEQ multiplex PCR; TCRdb lists only in-frame clones, some missing. The sample gives over 150,000 clones, less than 80% of which show up once; around 14% is in the top ten. The source was CD4+ T cells sorted from blood, collected at week 24, from a patient treated with tofacitinib. The receptors shown here come from a human donor with alopecia areata. CDR3s include the opening cysteine and the closing phenylalanine or tryptophan. D genes are given only for firm matches. The listing skips clone size in some rows; elsewhere it reads once, few, many or a size class.

D gene	clone size	J gene	V gene	CDR3 DNA	CDR3 protein
TRBD1	.	TRBJ2-3	TRBV4-1	TGCGCCAGCCGCGACAGGGGACGCACAGATACGCAGTATTTT	CASRDRGRTDTQYF
.	.	TRBJ1-1	TRBV14	TGTGCCAGCAGCCCCCCGCCGGCCCGGGGCACTGAAGCTTTCTTT	CASSPPPARGTEAFF
.	.	TRBJ2-7	TRBV5-1	TGCGCCAGCAGCTCCCCGCAGGGTCCCATCTACGAGCAGTACTTC	CASSSPQGPIYEQYF
.	few	TRBJ2-3	TRBV7-2	TGTGCCAGCAGCTTAGATCCCTCGCCCGGAACGCAGTATTTT	CASSLDPSPGTQYF
TRBD1	few	TRBJ2-1	TRBV5-1	TGCGCCAGCAGCCCGAATGGGGACAGGGGAAGGGGTGAGCAGTTCTTC	CASSPNGDRGRGEQFF
.	few	TRBJ2-7	TRBV20-1	TGCAGTGCTCGCCTAGCCTACGAGCAGTACTTC	CSARLAYEQYF
.	few	TRBJ2-5	TRBV7-9	TGTGCCAGCAGCTTAGCCGCCCGGATAAACCAAGAGACCCAGTACTTC	CASSLAARINQETQYF
.	.	TRBJ1-1	TRBV29-1	TGCAGCGTTGAAGCGAGCCGGGTGAACACTGAAGCTTTCTTT	CSVEASRVNTEAFF
.	.	TRBJ1-1	TRBV5-1	TGCGCCAGCAGCCGCCGGGACCCCTCACCGAACACTGAAGCTTTCTTT	CASSRRDPSPNTEAFF
.	.	TRBJ2-7	TRBV11-3	TGTGCCAGCAGCCCTCGGCATATGTCGCACGAGCAGTACTTC	CASSPRHMSHEQYF
TRBD2	.	TRBJ2-5	TRBV2	TGTGCCAGCAGTGCCCCTAGCGGGGAGACCCAGTACTTC	CASSAPSGETQYF
.	.	TRBJ1-1	TRBV10-3	TGTGCCATCAGGGAAGAAGGGAGGACTGAAGCTTTCTTT	CAIREEGRTEAFF
TRBD1	.	TRBJ2-7	TRBV5-4	TGTGCCAGCAGCTCTCAGACAGGGTCCTACGAGCAGTACTTC	CASSSQTGSYEQYF
.	.	TRBJ2-6	TRBV6-5	TGTGCCAGCAGCCTCAGGGACGCAGGGGCCAACGTCCTGACTTTC	CASSLRDAGANVLTF
.	.	TRBJ2-1	TRBV30	TGTGCCTGGAGTAGGAAGGAATTGGGCAATGAGCAGTTCTTC	CAWSRKELGNEQFF
TRBD2	.	TRBJ2-3	TRBV7-7	TGTGCTAGCAGCTTAGGGCTAGCGGGGGCGGATACGCAGTATTTT	CASSLGLAGADTQYF
TRBD1	.	TRBJ2-7	TRBV29-1	TGCAGCGTCCGGGACAGGGTTTTGTACGAGCAGTACTTC	CSVRDRVLYEQYF
TRBD1	.	TRBJ1-2	TRBV11-3	TGTGCCAGCAGGGAGGGACAGTTCTCCTATGGCTACACCTTC	CASREGQFSYGYTF
TRBD2	.	TRBJ2-7	TRBV29-1	TGCAGCGTTAAAAAACTAGCGGGGAGCTACGAGCAGTACTTC	CSVKKLAGSYEQYF
.	few	TRBJ2-2	TRBV11-2	TGTGCCAGTCGGACCGGGGCTCGTCCCGGGGAGCTGTTTTTT	CASRTGARPGELFF
.	.	TRBJ2-7	TRBV6-1	TGTGCCAGCGGAAGAGCCTACGAGCAGTACTTC	CASGRAYEQYF
.	.	TRBJ1-2	TRBV29-1	TGCAGCGTCGAACGGGTGGGGAACTATGGCTACACCTTC	CSVERVGNYGYTF
.	.	TRBJ1-1	TRBV28	TGTGCCAGCAGCTCAGGGGTTACTGAAGCTTTCTTT	CASSSGVTEAFF
.	many	TRBJ1-1	TRBV6-6	TGTGCCAGCACTACTTCTCGGGGGAAAGCTTTCTTT	CASTTSRGKAFF
.	.	TRBJ2-5	TRBV5-6	TGTGCCAGCAGCTTTCAAGGGTTCGAGACCCAGTACTTC	CASSFQGFETQYF
.	.	TRBJ1-2	TRBV5-1	TGCGCCAGCAGCGCCGAGGCTAACTATGGCTACACCTTC	CASSAEANYGYTF